These T cell receptor beta chains were read from a single sample in a study of blood T cell repertoires in COVID-19. Sequencing used immunoSEQ multiplex PCR; TCRdb keeps in-frame clones, though not all of them. The table includes approximately 260,000 clones, 75% to 90% detected once. The sequenced sample consisted of PBMCs or T cells enriched from blood (not recorded which). These receptors all stem from a woman aged 35 to 49 with acute COVID-19. Each CDR3 is given with its conserved first and last residue. A D gene is named only where the DNA matches it firmly. Only part of the rows carry a size: once, few, many, or a class if the clone is expanded.

abundance	v_gene	d_gene	j_gene	CDR3nt	CDR3aa
once	TRBV30	TRBD1	TRBJ1-2	TGTGCCTGGGAAAACGGACAGGGACGCTACACCTTC	CAWENGQGRYTF
NA	TRBV19	TRBD1	TRBJ2-1	TGTGCCAGTAGTATTCCTAATCAGTCCGGACAGGGAAAGCAGTTCTTC	CASSIPNQSGQGKQFF
NA	TRBV25-1	TRBD1	TRBJ1-1	TGTGCCGCCCAGGGGGACTTGAACACTGAAGCTTTCTTT	CAAQGDLNTEAFF
NA	TRBV5-4	TRBD2	TRBJ2-5	TGTGCCAGCAGCCCGGAGGGGACTAGCGTTGAGACCCAGTACTTC	CASSPEGTSVETQYF
NA	TRBV18	TRBD1	TRBJ1-4	TGTGCCAGCTCACCCCCGACAGGGTACGAAAAACTGTTTTTT	CASSPPTGYEKLFF
NA	TRBV6-5	NA	TRBJ2-3	TGTGCCACCTTGGACTGGACAGATACGCAGTATTTT	CATLDWTDTQYF
NA	TRBV4-1	NA	TRBJ2-5	TGCGCCAGCAGCCATAACGCGGCGGGGACCTCCCAAGAGACCCAGTACTTC	CASSHNAAGTSQETQYF
NA	TRBV3-1/TRBV3-2	NA	TRBJ2-7	TGTGCCAGCAGCCACGGACTCCCCGCCTATTTATACGAGCAGTACTTC	CASSHGLPAYLYEQYF
many	TRBV6-1	TRBD1	TRBJ2-7	TGTGCCAGCAGTGAAGAAGGAAGGTGGGGACAGGGGACCTACGAGCAGTACTTC	CASSEEGRWGQGTYEQYF
NA	TRBV4-1	TRBD1	TRBJ2-1	TGCGCCAGCAGCCACCGGGACAGGGGGCCGCGTGAGCAGTTCTTC	CASSHRDRGPREQFF
NA	TRBV10-3	NA	TRBJ2-2	TGTGCCATCGGGGGGACCGGGGAGCTGTTTTTT	CAIGGTGELFF